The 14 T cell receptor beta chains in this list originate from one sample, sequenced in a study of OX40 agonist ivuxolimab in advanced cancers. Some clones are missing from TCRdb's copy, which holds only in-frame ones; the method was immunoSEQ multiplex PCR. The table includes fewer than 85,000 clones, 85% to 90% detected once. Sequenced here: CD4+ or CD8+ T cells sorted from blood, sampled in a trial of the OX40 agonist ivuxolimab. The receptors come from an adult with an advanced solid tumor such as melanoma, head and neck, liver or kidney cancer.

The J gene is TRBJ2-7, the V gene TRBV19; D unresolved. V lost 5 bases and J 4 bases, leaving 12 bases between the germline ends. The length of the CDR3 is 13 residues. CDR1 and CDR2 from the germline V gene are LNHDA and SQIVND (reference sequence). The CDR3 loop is CASSGPLLYEQYF. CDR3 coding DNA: TGTGCCAGTAGTGGACCCTTGCTGTACGAGCAGTACTTC.

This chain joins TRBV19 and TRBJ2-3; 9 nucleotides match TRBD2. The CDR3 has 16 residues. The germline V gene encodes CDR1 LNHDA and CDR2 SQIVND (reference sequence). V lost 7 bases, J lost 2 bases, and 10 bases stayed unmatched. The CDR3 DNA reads TGTGCCAGTATGAAACGCTCTAGCGGGGCCACAGATACGCAGTATTTT. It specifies CASMKRSSGATDTQYF.

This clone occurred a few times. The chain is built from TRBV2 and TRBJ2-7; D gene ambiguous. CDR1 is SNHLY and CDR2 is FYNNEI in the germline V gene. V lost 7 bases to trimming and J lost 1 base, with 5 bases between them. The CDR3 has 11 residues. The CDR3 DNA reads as TGTGCCAGCACACAATCCTACGAGCAGTACTTC. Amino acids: CASTQSYEQYF.

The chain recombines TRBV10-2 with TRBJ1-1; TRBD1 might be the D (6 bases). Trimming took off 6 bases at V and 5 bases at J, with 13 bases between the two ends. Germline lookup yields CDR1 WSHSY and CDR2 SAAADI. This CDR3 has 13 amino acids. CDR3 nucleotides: TGCGCCAGCAGGACTACAGGGCGGACTGAAGCTTTCTTT. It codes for CASRTTGRTEAFF.

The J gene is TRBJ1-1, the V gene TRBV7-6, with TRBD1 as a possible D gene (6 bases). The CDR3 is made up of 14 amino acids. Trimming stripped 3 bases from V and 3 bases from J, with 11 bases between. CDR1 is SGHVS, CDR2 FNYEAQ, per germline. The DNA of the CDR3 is TGTGCCAGCAGCTTCGGGGGCTCTCACACTGAAGCTTTCTTT. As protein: CASSFGGSHTEAFF. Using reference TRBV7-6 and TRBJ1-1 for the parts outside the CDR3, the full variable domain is GAGVSQSPRYKVTKRGQDVALRCDPISGHVSLYWYRQALGQGPEFLTYFNYEAQQDKSGLPNDRFSAERPEGSISTLTIQRTEQRDSAMYRCASSFGGSHTEAFFGQGTRLTVV.

The CDR3 sequence: CATSRRDTAFGQFF. The CDR3 DNA is TGTGCCACCAGCCGACGGGACACCGCCTTCGGGCAGTTCTTC. The rearrangement uses TRBV15 and TRBJ2-1, with D perhaps matching TRBD1 (6 bases). The ends were cut back, 5 bases at V and 12 bases at J, with 20 bases in the middle. CDR1 and CDR2 from the germline V gene are LNHNV and YYDKDF (reference sequence). This CDR3 region has 14 residues.

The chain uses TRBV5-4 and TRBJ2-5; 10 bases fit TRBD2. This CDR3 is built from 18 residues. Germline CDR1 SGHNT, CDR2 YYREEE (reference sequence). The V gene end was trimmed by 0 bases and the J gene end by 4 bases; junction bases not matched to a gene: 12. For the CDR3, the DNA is TGTGCCAGCAGCTTGGGTTCTAGCGGGGGCCCCGCTAGAGAGACCCAGTACTTC. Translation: CASSLGSSGGPARETQYF. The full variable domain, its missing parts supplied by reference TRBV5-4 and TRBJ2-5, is ETGVTQSPTHLIKTRGQQVTLRCSSQSGHNTVSWYQQALGQGPQFIFQYYREEENGRGNFPPRFSGLQFPNYSSELNVNALELDDSALYLCASSLGSSGGPARETQYFGPGTRLLVL.

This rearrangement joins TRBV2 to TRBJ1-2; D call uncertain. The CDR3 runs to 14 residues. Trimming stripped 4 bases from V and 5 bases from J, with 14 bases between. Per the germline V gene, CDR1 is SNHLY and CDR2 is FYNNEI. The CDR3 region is CASSGGRTGYGYTF. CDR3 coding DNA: TGTGCCAGCAGTGGCGGGCGAACTGGGTATGGCTACACCTTC.

In nucleotides, the CDR3 is TGTGCCAGCAGCACCCGGGACAGGGGGCTGAGCTCCTACAATGAGCAGTTCTTC. The encoded protein is CASSTRDRGLSSYNEQFF. The chain links TRBV7-9 to TRBJ2-1; 12 bases fit TRBD1. J lost 0 bases, V lost 5 bases, and 8 bases had no gene match. This CDR3 is built from 18 residues. Per germline, CDR1 SEHNR and CDR2 FQNEAQ (reference sequence).

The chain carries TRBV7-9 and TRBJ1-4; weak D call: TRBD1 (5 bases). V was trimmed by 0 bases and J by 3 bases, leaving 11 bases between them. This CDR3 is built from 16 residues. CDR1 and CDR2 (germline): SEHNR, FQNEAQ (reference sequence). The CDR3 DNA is TGTGCCAGCAGCTTAGCAAGCAGGGCTGCTAATGAAAAACTGTTTTTT. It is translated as CASSLASRAANEKLFF.

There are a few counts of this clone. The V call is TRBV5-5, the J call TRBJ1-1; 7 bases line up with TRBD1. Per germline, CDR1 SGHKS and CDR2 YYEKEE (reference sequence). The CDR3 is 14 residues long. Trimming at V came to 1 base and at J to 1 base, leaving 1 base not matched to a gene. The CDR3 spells CASSLRDRNTEAFF. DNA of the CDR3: TGTGCCAGCAGCTTGAGGGACAGGAACACTGAAGCTTTCTTT.

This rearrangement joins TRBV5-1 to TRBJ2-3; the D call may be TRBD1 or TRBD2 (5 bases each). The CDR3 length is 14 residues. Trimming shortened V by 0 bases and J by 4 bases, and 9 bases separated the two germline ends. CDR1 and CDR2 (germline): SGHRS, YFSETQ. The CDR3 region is CASSLAGLSDTQYF. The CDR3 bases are TGCGCCAGCAGCTTGGCGGGGCTTTCAGATACGCAGTATTTT.

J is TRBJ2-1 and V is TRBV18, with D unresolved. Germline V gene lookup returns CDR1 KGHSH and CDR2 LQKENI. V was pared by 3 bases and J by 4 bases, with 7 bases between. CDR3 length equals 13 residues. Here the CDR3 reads CASSPEGYNEQFF. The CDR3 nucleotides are TGTGCCAGCTCACCGGAAGGATACAATGAGCAGTTCTTC. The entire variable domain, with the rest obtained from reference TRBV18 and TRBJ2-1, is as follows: NAGVMQNPRHLVRRRGQEARLRCSPMKGHSHVYWYRQLPEEGLKFMVYLQKENIIDESGMPKERFSAEFPKEGPSILRIQQVVRGDSAAYFCASSPEGYNEQFFGPGTRLTVL.

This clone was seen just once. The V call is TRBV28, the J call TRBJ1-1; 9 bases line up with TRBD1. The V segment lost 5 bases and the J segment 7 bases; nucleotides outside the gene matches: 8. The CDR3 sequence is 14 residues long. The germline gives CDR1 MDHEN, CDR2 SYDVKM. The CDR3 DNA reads TGTGCCAGCAGTGCAGGACAGGGGATAAGTGAAGCTTTCTTT. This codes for CASSAGQGISEAFF.